A selection of T cell receptor beta chains follows, all from one sample in a study of blood T cell repertoires in COVID-19. Assay: immunoSEQ multiplex PCR; the TCRdb copy retains only in-frame clones and omits some. Here the sample spans roughly 200,000 clones, roughly 85% being singletons. Sequences were obtained from peripheral blood. Source of these receptors: a man aged 60-69 years with acute or convalescent COVID-19. The CDR3 runs from the conserved cysteine through the conserved F or W. D genes are given only for firm matches. Some rows mark clone size as missing; the rest say once, few, many or name a class of expanded clone.

d_call | clone_size | j_call | cdr3_length | v_call | cdr3_nt | cdr3_aa
TRBD1 | - | TRBJ2-7 | 15 | TRBV27 | TGTGCCAGCAGTCGCCGGGACAGGGGCCTATACGAGCAGTACTTC | CASSRRDRGLYEQYF
TRBD2 | - | TRBJ2-7 | 20 | TRBV15 | TGTGCCACCAGCAGAGAAGGAGCGGGAGGGCCCCGGGGACGGTCTCAGGAGCAGTACTTC | CATSREGAGGPRGRSQEQYF
TRBD1 | - | TRBJ1-6 | 15 | TRBV7-2 | TGTGCCAGCAGCCCGACGGGACAGTTGAATTCACCCCTCCACTTT | CASSPTGQLNSPLHF
- | - | TRBJ1-2 | 12 | TRBV28 | TGTGCCAGCAGTTCCACTAACTATGGCTACACCTTC | CASSSTNYGYTF
TRBD2 | - | TRBJ2-2 | 19 | TRBV7-3 | TGTGCCAGCAGCTTAGGACTAGCGGGACTAACTTTGAACACCGGGGAGCTGTTTTTT | CASSLGLAGLTLNTGELFF
- | - | TRBJ2-1 | 13 | TRBV4-1 | TGCGCCAGCAGCCCACGGGGAATGGGTGAGCAGTTCTTC | CASSPRGMGEQFF
TRBD2 | - | TRBJ2-1 | 19 | TRBV7-9 | TGTGCCAGCATACTGGGGGCAGGCTTCTCCGGGACTAGCGACAAGGAGCAGTTCTTC | CASILGAGFSGTSDKEQFF
- | once | TRBJ1-3 | 21 | TRBV7-3 | TGTGCCAGCAGCTTAAAAATCATCAGGGATTTTAAGGCCCAATTGGGAAACACCATATATTTT | CASSLKIIRDFKAQLGNTIYF
TRBD2 | - | TRBJ2-7 | 15 | TRBV4-1 | TGCGCCAGCAGCCCCGGACTAGTCCCCCACTACGAGCAGTACTTC | CASSPGLVPHYEQYF
TRBD2 | - | TRBJ2-3 | 20 | TRBV9 | TGTGCCAGCAGCTGCCCCGGACTAGCGCGACTATGGGGGAGCACAGATACGCAGTATTTT | CASSCPGLARLWGSTDTQYF
TRBD1 | once | TRBJ1-2 | 16 | TRBV28 | TGTGCCAGCTCCCCGACAGGGTCTATGGCTAACTATGGCTACACCTTC | CASSPTGSMANYGYTF
TRBD2 | - | TRBJ2-1 | 15 | TRBV6-5 | TGTGCCAGCAGCACGGGACTAGGGCCTCGGAATGAGCAGTTCTTC | CASSTGLGPRNEQFF
TRBD1 | - | TRBJ2-1 | 15 | TRBV10-3 | TGTGCCATCAGCACAGGGGCCAGCTCCTACAATGAGCAGTTCTTC | CAISTGASSYNEQFF
TRBD1 | - | TRBJ2-7 | 14 | TRBV6-5 | TGTGCCAGCATTAGCCGGGACAGGGTCTACGAGCAGTACTTC | CASISRDRVYEQYF
- | once | TRBJ1-4 | 11 | TRBV20-1 | TGCAGTGCTACTTACACTGAAAAACTGTTTTTT | CSATYTEKLFF
- | - | TRBJ1-2 | 13 | TRBV28 | TGTGCCAGCAGTACTGACCAGACACGAGGCTACACCTTC | CASSTDQTRGYTF
TRBD1 | - | TRBJ1-1 | 14 | TRBV6-5 | TGTGCCAGCAGTTACTCGCACAGGGGAGCTGAAGCTTTCTTT | CASSYSHRGAEAFF
TRBD2 | - | TRBJ2-1 | 21 | TRBV14 | TGTGCCAGCAGCCAGGGTTGGACTAGCGGAAGAAAACTTTTCTCCTACAATGAGCAGTTCTTC | CASSQGWTSGRKLFSYNEQFF
TRBD1 | - | TRBJ2-2 | 16 | TRBV5-6 | TGTGCCAGCAGCTTCGGACAGGGGTCGAACACCGGGGAGCTGTTTTTT | CASSFGQGSNTGELFF
- | - | TRBJ2-1 | 13 | TRBV6-5 | TGTGCCAGCAGAGGGGCAGGTCTAAATGAGCAGTTCTTC | CASRGAGLNEQFF
- | - | TRBJ2-7 | 13 | TRBV2 | TGTGCCAGCAGTGCACAGCTTACCTACGAGCAGTACTTC | CASSAQLTYEQYF
TRBD1 | - | TRBJ1-5 | 14 | TRBV6-5 | TGTGCCATCGGGGGGGTAGGGGGCTTTCAGCCCCAGCATTTT | CAIGGVGGFQPQHF
TRBD1 | - | TRBJ1-1 | 12 | TRBV6-2/TRBV6-3 | TGTGCCAGCAGTTATGGGACAGCTGAAGCTTTCTTT | CASSYGTAEAFF
- | - | TRBJ2-7 | 15 | TRBV6-5 | TGTGCCAGCAGTAGGGAGCGAGGAGGCTCCTACGAGCAGTACTTC | CASSRERGGSYEQYF
- | - | TRBJ1-1 | 14 | TRBV7-2 | TGTGCCAGCAGCCACGGGGGAGGGGGGACTGAAGCTTTCTTT | CASSHGGGGTEAFF
- | once | TRBJ1-1 | 17 | TRBV15 | TGTGCCACCAGCAGAGATAGGGGGGGGCCAGTGAACACTGAAGCTTTCTTT | CATSRDRGGPVNTEAFF
TRBD2 | - | TRBJ2-2 | 17 | TRBV19 | TGTGCCAGTAGTATGGTCCTAGCGGGGTCGAACACCGGGGAGCTGTTTTTT | CASSMVLAGSNTGELFF
TRBD1 | once | TRBJ2-1 | 14 | TRBV27 | TGTGCCAGCAGGGACAGGTTCGTATACAATGAGCAGTTCTTC | CASRDRFVYNEQFF
TRBD2 | - | TRBJ2-1 | 16 | TRBV7-2 | TGTGCCAGCAGCTTGGTAGCGGGAGGGGGGGACGATGAGCAGTTCTTC | CASSLVAGGGDDEQFF
- | - | TRBJ1-2 | 13 | TRBV19 | TGTGCCAGTGATTCAGAAGCTAACTATGGCTACACCTTC | CASDSEANYGYTF
TRBD2 | - | TRBJ2-7 | 15 | TRBV7-9 | TGTGCCAGCAGCCCACTAGCGGACGGAACCGGGGAGCAGTACTTC | CASSPLADGTGEQYF
TRBD2 | - | TRBJ2-7 | 13 | TRBV27 | TGTGCCAGCAGTTTACGGGGGGCCTACGAGCAGTACTTC | CASSLRGAYEQYF
- | - | TRBJ1-1 | 13 | TRBV19 | TGTGCCAGTAGTATCCAGGAGAACACTGAAGCTTTCTTT | CASSIQENTEAFF
TRBD1 | - | TRBJ1-1 | 14 | TRBV7-2 | TGTGCCAGCGACAGGGGGCTACCAAACACTGAAGCTTTCTTT | CASDRGLPNTEAFF
TRBD1 | - | TRBJ2-2 | 15 | TRBV19 | TGTGCCAGTAGTCTGGGACAGGGGCACACCGGGGAGCTGTTTTTT | CASSLGQGHTGELFF
- | - | TRBJ2-7 | 16 | TRBV6-2/TRBV6-3 | TGTGCCAGCAGTTACCGAGGCCTTCGTACCTTTTACGAGCAGTACTTC | CASSYRGLRTFYEQYF
- | - | TRBJ2-3 | 14 | TRBV4-2 | TGTGCCAGCAGCCAAGGGCTAGAGACAGATACGCAGTATTTT | CASSQGLETDTQYF
TRBD2 | - | TRBJ2-1 | 15 | TRBV27 | TGTGCCAGCAGACCAAATACTAGCGGGAGAAATGAGCAGTTCTTC | CASRPNTSGRNEQFF
- | - | TRBJ1-2 | 11 | TRBV20-1 | TGCAGTGCTAGAGATTTAAATGGCTACACCTTC | CSARDLNGYTF
TRBD1 | - | TRBJ1-1 | 16 | TRBV19 | TGTGCCAGTACCCAGACAGGGGCGACCATGAACACTGAAGCTTTCTTT | CASTQTGATMNTEAFF
TRBD2 | - | TRBJ2-1 | 15 | TRBV27 | TGTGCCAGCAGTACCGGGACTAGCGGACACAATGAGCAGTTCTTC | CASSTGTSGHNEQFF
TRBD1 | - | TRBJ1-1 | 14 | TRBV2 | TGTGCCAGCAGCGAAACCCACAGGGGGCGCCAAGCTTTCTTT | CASSETHRGRQAFF
- | - | TRBJ2-5 | 16 | TRBV21-1 | TGTGCCAGCAGCAAACAGGAGACTAGCTCAACAGAGACCCAGTACTTC | CASSKQETSSTETQYF
TRBD1 | - | TRBJ2-7 | 14 | TRBV19 | TGTGCCAGTAGAGGACAGGCCGTCTCCTACGAGCAGTACTTC | CASRGQAVSYEQYF
TRBD2 | - | TRBJ2-7 | 16 | TRBV5-1 | TGCGCCAGCAGCTTAGGACTAGCGGGGGCCTTCTACGAGCAGTACTTC | CASSLGLAGAFYEQYF
- | once | TRBJ1-5 | 12 | TRBV29-1 | TGCAGCGTCAGGGGTCCTAATCAGCCCCAGCATTTT | CSVRGPNQPQHF
TRBD2 | - | TRBJ2-3 | 14 | TRBV3-1/TRBV3-2 | TGTGCCAGCAGCGAGCGGGAAGCCACAGATACGCAGTATTTT | CASSEREATDTQYF
TRBD2 | - | TRBJ2-3 | 20 | TRBV11-2 | TGTGCCAGCAGCTTAGACCAGCGGGGTAGAGGGTGGTGGGGCACAGATACGCAGTATTTT | CASSLDQRGRGWWGTDTQYF